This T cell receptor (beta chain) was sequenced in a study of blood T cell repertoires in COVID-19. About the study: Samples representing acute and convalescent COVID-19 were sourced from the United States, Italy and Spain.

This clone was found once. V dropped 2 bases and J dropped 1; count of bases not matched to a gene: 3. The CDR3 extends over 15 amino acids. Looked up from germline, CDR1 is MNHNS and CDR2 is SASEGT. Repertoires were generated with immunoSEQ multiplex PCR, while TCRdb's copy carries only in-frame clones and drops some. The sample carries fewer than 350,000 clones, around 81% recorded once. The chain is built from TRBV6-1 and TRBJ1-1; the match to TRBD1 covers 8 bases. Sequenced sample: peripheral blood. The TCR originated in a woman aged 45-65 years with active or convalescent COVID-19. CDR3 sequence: CASSEQGAWNTEAFF. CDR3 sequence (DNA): TGTGCCAGCAGTGAACAGGGGGCTTGGAACACTGAAGCTTTCTTT.